The TCR beta chain described here comes from a study of T cells in Graves' hyperthyroidism and ophthalmopathy. Points from the study as a whole: The majority of expanded thyroid clonotypes above 0.001 also appeared in blood.

CDR1 is DFQATT, CDR2 SNEGSKA, per germline (reference sequence). V lost 6 bases and J 4 bases, leaving 12 bases between the germline ends. The CDR3 runs 12 residues. Amplification yielded TCR beta CDR3 regions, with RNA transcripts as the source. Primed by the HTBI set, a first-round RT-PCR was run on the TCR CDR3. TCRdb ran MiXCR on the multiplex PCR reads and lists one entry per CDR3 protein. The table shows 200,000 to 300,000 distinct CDR3 sequences, with approximately 25% occurring only once. This clonotype has at least ten counts. No antigen is known for it. Each diagnosis was grounded in clinical symptoms, serum thyroxine and TRAb, thyroid ultrasound, and orbital computed tomography.

Sample: blood. The sequence was collected from a woman in her forties with Graves' ophthalmopathy. J is TRBJ2-5 and V is TRBV20-1; maybe TRBD2 (5 bases). The CDR3: CSAPDYGETQYF. In DNA, the CDR3 is TGCAGTGCACCCGACTACGGAGAGACCCAGTACTTC.